A single sample gave rise to the 19 T cell receptor beta chains below, sequenced in a study of PD-1 blockade in classical Hodgkin lymphoma. Patients all relapsed after autologous stem cell transplantation, and there was variation in brentuximab vedotin exposure. Only in-frame clones appear in the TCRdb table, and some are missing; sequencing was by immunoSEQ multiplex PCR. The sample includes fewer than 110,000 clones, roughly 91% seen only once; the top ten take around 6.6%. The material was peripheral blood mononuclear cells (PBMCs), obtained before the second cycle of nivolumab. Receptors originate from a human donor with classical Hodgkin lymphoma.

The V and J genes are TRBV28 and TRBJ2-7; D not certain. This CDR3 comprises 12 residues. The V gene lost 3 bases and the J gene lost 7 bases, with 10 bases spanning the gap. The germline gives CDR1 MDHEN, CDR2 SYDVKM. CDR3 sequence reads: CASSFGPREQYF. CDR3 nucleotide sequence: TGTGCCAGCAGTTTTGGTCCGCGGGAGCAGTACTTC.

J is TRBJ2-7 and V is TRBV6-1; a possible D gene is TRBD2 (6 bases). There are 11 residues in the CDR3. Germline CDR1 MNHNS, CDR2 SASEGT. The V end was cut by 2 bases, the J end by 12 bases, with 11 bases between. The CDR3 DNA sequence: TGTGCCAGCAGTGAACTGGAGGGCCGGTACTTC. It encodes CASSELEGRYF.

The chain uses TRBV10-1 and TRBJ2-2; a possible D gene is TRBD1 (6 bases). Trimming took off 3 bases at V and 5 bases at J, with 13 bases between the two ends. CDR3 length: 15 amino acids. Germline V gene lookup returns CDR1 WNHNN and CDR2 SYGVQD (reference sequence). CDR3 in DNA: TGCGCCAGCAGTGATGGGCAGGGGTTTACCGGGGAGCTGTTTTTT. It specifies CASSDGQGFTGELFF.

This clone has just one count. The chain combines TRBV27 with TRBJ2-1; perhaps TRBD1 as D (7 bases). Trimming removed 5 bases from V and 4 bases from J, with 15 bases in between. CDR1 is MNHEY, CDR2 SMNVEV, per germline (reference sequence). The CDR3 contains 15 residues. The CDR3 DNA follows: TGTGCCAGCAGTGCACAGGGGAGGCAGTACAATGAGCAGTTCTTC. Protein sequence: CASSAQGRQYNEQFF.

CDR3 DNA sequence: TGTGCCAGCAGCGAAGTAGCCGCCGGGGCCACCAATGGCTACACCTTC. This encodes CASSEVAAGATNGYTF. The chain employs TRBV7-9 and TRBJ1-2; D might be TRBD1 (5 bases). Germline V gives CDR1 SEHNR, CDR2 FQNEAQ (reference sequence). The CDR3 covers 16 residues. Trimming took off 5 bases at V and 6 bases at J, with 22 bases between the two ends.

V usage is TRBV5-1 and J usage is TRBJ1-1, with D maybe TRBD1 (6 bases). V dropped 7 bases and J dropped 10 bases, with 17 bases sitting between them. The CDR3 is made up of 12 amino acids. Germline V CDR1 and CDR2: SGHRS, YFSETQ. The CDR3 sequence: CASRTLTGRAFF. DNA of the CDR3: TGCGCCAGCCGTACTTTGACAGGTCGAGCTTTCTTT.

This sequence joins TRBV27 and TRBJ1-2, with 9 nucleotides matching TRBD1. CDR1 MNHEY and CDR2 SMNVEV come from the germline V gene (reference sequence). The V and J ends lost 6 bases and 4 bases, in that order; junction bases with no gene match: 6. This CDR3 contains 14 residues. The CDR3 here is CASSRTGEGYGYTF. CDR3 bases: TGTGCCAGCAGCAGGACAGGGGAGGGCTATGGCTACACCTTC.

This clone was counted once. The chain couples TRBV5-1 to TRBJ1-5; tentative D call: TRBD1 (6 bases). The CDR3 loop spans 17 amino acids. Germline CDR1 and CDR2: SGHRS and YFSETQ. Trimming took 0 bases from V and 6 from J, leaving 19 bases between them. The CDR3: CASSLDGRPDSGQPQHF. The CDR3 DNA reads as TGCGCCAGCAGCTTGGATGGGCGTCCGGACAGCGGTCAGCCCCAGCATTTT.

CDR3 in amino acids: CASSHDRGYGYTF. The CDR3 DNA reads as TGTGCCAGCAGCCACGACAGGGGATATGGCTACACCTTC. The chain is built from TRBV5-5 and TRBJ1-2, with 8 bases aligning to TRBD1. The germline V gene encodes CDR1 SGHKS and CDR2 YYEKEE (reference sequence). The CDR3 sequence is 13 residues long. Germline trimming cut 4 bases from V and 5 bases from J; bases unmatched to any gene: 4. Looking up the rest from reference TRBV5-5 and TRBJ1-2 gives the full variable domain: DAGVTQSPTHLIKTRGQQVTLRCSPISGHKSVSWYQQVLGQGPQFIFQYYEKEERGRGNFPDRFSARQFPNYSSELNVNALLLGDSALYLCASSHDRGYGYTFGSGTRLTVV.

A single count supports this clone. This chain uses TRBV7-9 with TRBJ1-4; unclear D gene. This CDR3 is 15 amino acids long. The V gene lost 5 bases and the J gene lost 0 bases, with 10 bases spanning the gap. Germline V gene sequence: CDR1 SEHNR, CDR2 FQNEAQ (reference sequence). The DNA for the CDR3 is TGTGCCAGCAGCCGAAACAGTGCAACTAATGAAAAACTGTTTTTT. Translating it yields CASSRNSATNEKLFF.

The rearrangement links TRBV30 to TRBJ2-7; 11 nucleotides agree with TRBD1. The germline gives CDR1 GTSNPN, CDR2 SVGIG (reference sequence). CDR3 length: 15 amino acids. The J segment lost 7 bases and the V segment lost 2 bases, leaving 10 bases of the junction unmatched. DNA of the CDR3: TGTGCCTGGAGTCAGTACCGGGACAGGGGGTGGGAGCAGTACTTC. Translating it yields CAWSQYRDRGWEQYF.

The chain combines TRBV19 with TRBJ1-2, with D tentatively TRBD1 (6 bases). CDR1 and CDR2 from the germline V gene are LNHDA and SQIVND (reference sequence). Trimming stripped 4 bases from V and 0 bases from J, with 12 bases between. CDR3 length equals 15 residues. DNA of the CDR3: TGTGCCAGTAGTACCCGGGACACAGCTAACTATGGCTACACCTTC. Its translation is CASSTRDTANYGYTF.

This chain links TRBV2 with TRBJ2-3; TRBD1 agrees at 10 bases. With 6 bases clipped from V and 8 bases from J, the junction kept 8 bases outside the gene matches. The CDR3 loop spans 14 amino acids. The V gene's germline CDR1 is SNHLY and CDR2 FYNNEI. The CDR3 DNA follows: TGTGCCAGCAGAAGACCCAGGACAGGGGGTACGCAGTATTTT. Translating it yields CASRRPRTGGTQYF.

V is TRBV7-9 and J is TRBJ1-6, with D maybe TRBD1 (5 bases). CDR3 length: 14 amino acids. Germline V gives CDR1 SEHNR, CDR2 FQNEAQ (reference sequence). V was shortened by 6 bases and J by 5 bases, with 11 bases between the two germline ends. The CDR3 nucleotides read TGTGCCAGCAGGCTGACAGTTAATAATTCACCCCTCCACTTT. It codes for CASRLTVNNSPLHF. The variable domain in full, with the rest retrieved from reference TRBV7-9 and TRBJ1-6, is DTGVSQNPRHKITKRGQNVTFRCDPISEHNRLYWYRQTLGQGPEFLTYFQNEAQLEKSRLLSDRFSAERPKGSFSTLEIQRTEQGDSAMYLCASRLTVNNSPLHFGNGTRLTVT.

This chain links TRBV9 with TRBJ1-1, with D perhaps TRBD1 (5 bases). V lost 2 bases, J lost 1 base, and 9 bases lay in between. The CDR3 extends over 14 amino acids. Germline values: CDR1 SGDLS, CDR2 YYNGEE. This chain's CDR3 is CASSVGPPNTEAFF. The CDR3 nucleotides read TGTGCCAGCAGCGTGGGACCGCCGAACACTGAAGCTTTCTTT.

V gene TRBV2 combines with J gene TRBJ2-1; TRBD1 or TRBD2 may be the D gene (6 bases each). The CDR3 has 15 residues. V was clipped by 5 bases and J by 2 bases, with 13 bases between them. Germline CDR1 SNHLY, CDR2 FYNNEI. The CDR3 loop reads CASSPERGPYNEQFF. DNA of the CDR3: TGTGCCAGCAGTCCCGAACGGGGGCCCTACAATGAGCAGTTCTTC.

The table lists this clone with a count of one. The J gene is TRBJ2-2, the V gene TRBV27; TRBD2 is a possible D gene (5 bases). V was trimmed by 5 bases and J by 3 bases, leaving 16 bases between them. Germline CDR1 reads MNHEY; CDR2 reads SMNVEV (reference sequence). This CDR3 spans 16 amino acids. Here the CDR3 DNA reads TGTGCCAGCAGTCCGAGCTCACTAGAGTACACCGGGGAGCTGTTTTTT. Translating gives CASSPSSLEYTGELFF.

The rearrangement joins TRBV7-3 to TRBJ2-3, with D uncertain. The CDR3 has 13 amino acids. V lost 2 bases, J lost 3 bases, and 6 bases lay in between. Germline V CDR1 and CDR2: SGHTA, FQGTGA. The CDR3 spells CASSLLGTDTQYF. The DNA of the CDR3 is TGTGCCAGCAGCTTACTCGGGACAGATACGCAGTATTTT.

V usage is TRBV6-1 and J usage is TRBJ1-2; a weak D match, TRBD1 (5 bases). The CDR3 spans 14 residues. V lost 4 bases to trimming and J lost 4 bases, with 13 bases between them. Germline values: CDR1 MNHNS, CDR2 SASEGT. CDR3 in amino acids: CASSVFTGVYGYTF. The CDR3 DNA reads as TGTGCCAGCAGTGTATTTACAGGCGTCTATGGCTACACCTTC.